This TCR beta chain appears in the sequencing data of a study of blood T cell repertoires in COVID-19. As for the study in general: The United States, Italy and Spain were the sources of the acute and convalescent COVID-19 samples.

V gave up 3 bases and J gave up 3 bases, with 9 bases separating them. The CDR3 has 13 residues. Germline CDR1 and CDR2: GTSNPN and SVGIG (reference sequence). Per the study methods: Researchers report that nucleated cell counts were estimated from reference gene primer amplification. The protocol was immunoSEQ multiplex PCR, while the TCRdb copy is restricted to in-frame clones and leaves out a portion. V, J and clone size reflect that table, while D and trimming were determined from the DNA. This sample has roughly 50,000 clones, with less than 90% found just once. The genes are TRBV30 and TRBJ1-3; D gene uncertain. This sequence originates from a human donor in a cohort sampled during active COVID-19. The sample taken for sequencing was peripheral blood. The CDR3 DNA reads TGTGCCTGGAGCATTGGCGGTGGAAACACCATATATTTT. Translation: CAWSIGGGNTIYF.